This T cell receptor beta chain was sequenced during a study of T cells in Graves' hyperthyroidism and ophthalmopathy. Study information: Specimen type is peripheral blood, collected at initial diagnosis prior to any treatment. Study outcomes and limitations: Most thyroid clonotypes expanded above 0.001 appeared in blood too. Classification by a 13 V-J model distinguished ophthalmopathy from stable hyperthyroidism.

10 ml fresh peripheral blood yielded the PBMCs. Germline values: CDR1 KGHSH, CDR2 LQKENI. The CDR3 totals 12 residues. V lost 5 bases to trimming and J lost 0 bases, with 4 bases between them. In its sample, this clonotype was seen a few times. Its specificity is unknown. Researchers amplified the TCR beta CDR3 regions from RNA transcripts. HTBI primers were employed in a first-round RT-PCR of the TCR CDR3. TCRdb passed the multiplex PCR reads through MiXCR, listing each CDR3 protein once. The data hold a few hundred thousand distinct CDR3 sequences, with roughly 20% observed a single time. Sample: blood. V usage is TRBV18 and J usage is TRBJ1-1; D is unclear. The receptor was derived from a man aged 18 to 30 with Graves' hyperthyroidism. CDR3 residues: CASSVVNTEAFF. In DNA form, the CDR3 reads TGTGCCAGCTCAGTGGTGAACACTGAAGCTTTCTTT.